The following is a T cell receptor beta chain sequence with its context. Its specificity is unknown. This CDR3 is 17 amino acids long. V was trimmed by 0 bases and J by 4 bases, leaving 17 bases between them. CDR1 and CDR2 from the germline V gene are SGHNT and YYREEE (reference sequence). The assay was immunoSEQ multiplex PCR, and TCRdb's table has in-frame clones only and misses some. The sample shows around 150,000 clones, approximately 80% of them seen only once. This sample is drawn from a study of T cell responses to AZD1222 COVID-19 vaccine. Findings and caveats of the study: In a largely white British group with more females than males, clonal diversity was possibly underestimated. Regions left unmutated in variants are reportedly the target of nearly half of spike-specific TCRs.

V usage is TRBV5-4 and J usage is TRBJ1-5; a weak D match, TRBD1 (6 bases). The source material was peripheral blood, sampled on day 0 of AZD1222 vaccination. This receptor was taken from an adult in good health. The CDR3: CASSLGGAGAFNQPQHF. The CDR3 DNA reads TGTGCCAGCAGCTTGGGTGGAGCGGGGGCATTTAATCAGCCCCAGCATTTT.